The 15 T cell receptor beta chains reported below all come from one sample, sequenced in a study of T cells in women clearing cervical HPV infection (dated by TCRdb to 2016 to 2019). The library was generated by the immunoSEQ multiplex PCR assay. Sourced from immuneACCESS, this table was stored by TCRdb with only in-frame sequences that have V and J called. A share of the clones is absent; for the studies checked, an unresolved V gene accounts for under half, and the remainder has no known explanation. The sample's own table lists 34,000 or so clones. The ten largest clones represent around 4% of the sample. Sequenced: blood buffy coat. Every receptor here comes from a woman between 18 and 70 years old with a cervical HPV16 infection that either progressed to CIN3+ or cleared (not recorded which).

Note on this clone: With the read ending 3 residues before the CDR3 end, the germline J gene is used to fill in that end. The chain is built from TRBV30 and TRBJ1-3; a possible D gene is TRBD1 (5 bases). Between the trimmed V and J ends, which lost 3 bases and 0 bases, there was a span of 15 bases. CDR3 length: 16 residues. Per the germline V gene, CDR1 is GTSNPN and CDR2 is SVGIG (reference sequence). The sequenced part of the CDR3 DNA is TGTGCCTGGAGGGCCCGGGACTTCAGCTCTGGAAACACC. It translates to CAWRARDFSSGNT. The CDR3 reads in full as CAWRARDFSSGNTIYF.

For this clone: The CDR3 goes on 3 residues after the read ends, and that part is filled in from the germline J gene. J is TRBJ2-7 and V is TRBV10-3; 7 bases align to TRBD2. J was trimmed by 0 bases and V by 3 bases; bases with no gene match: 5. The CDR3 sequence is 15 residues long. Looked up from germline, CDR1 is ENHRY and CDR2 is SYGVKD. The DNA read from the CDR3 is TGTGCCATCAGTGATGCGGGGAGGGTCTCCTACGAG. Translating it yields CAISDAGRVSYE. From start to end, the CDR3 is CAISDAGRVSYEQYF.

On this clone: The read terminates 3 residues ahead of where the CDR3 ends, so the germline J gene completes it. The chain employs TRBV29-1 and TRBJ2-7; a possible D gene is TRBD2 (5 bases). CDR1 is SQVTM, CDR2 ANQGSEA, per germline. With 7 bases removed from V and 4 bases from J, the gap between germline ends came to 14 bases. The CDR3 is 12 residues long. The CDR3 spells CSATIRGYEQYF. CDR3 DNA, as far as it was read: TGCAGCGCCACGATCCGGGGTTACGAG.

About this clone: Read coverage stops 3 residues before the CDR3 terminus; the germline J gene supplies the remainder. The chain is built from TRBV3-1 (or the pseudogene TRBV3-2) and TRBJ2-7; TRBD2 is a possible D gene (5 bases). Trimming cost V 4 bases and J 2 bases, with 18 bases left between them. The CDR3 loop spans 16 amino acids. The germline V gene encodes CDR1 LGHDT and CDR2 YNNKEL (reference sequence). The DNA read from the CDR3 is TGTGCCAGCAGCCCAGCCGTAGGAGGTAGCGCCTACGAG. Its protein product is CASSPAVGGSAYE. The CDR3 in its entirety is CASSPAVGGSAYEQYF.

In the case of this clone: The CDR3 end is not reached by the read, which stops 3 residues before it; the germline J gene fills it in. The chain recombines TRBV19 with TRBJ1-1; D unresolved. Per the germline V gene, CDR1 is LNHDA and CDR2 is SQIVND (reference sequence). The CDR3 totals 16 residues. V was trimmed by 3 bases and J by 0 bases, leaving 14 bases between them. CDR3 DNA (partial): TGTGCCAGTAGTATGATTGGAGGGTTGGTGAACACTGAA. It encodes CASSMIGGLVNTE. The whole CDR3 sequence is CASSMIGGLVNTEAFF.

A word on this clone: The sequence runs out 3 residues before the end of the CDR3; the remainder is reconstructed from the germline J gene. This specimen includes other DNA sequences encoding the same CDR3. The gene calls are TRBV18 and TRBJ2-3; 12 bases are a match to TRBD2. Germline V gene sequence: CDR1 KGHSH, CDR2 LQKENI. The CDR3 runs to 16 residues. The CDR3 spells CASSPKLAGGGETQYF. The sequenced part of the CDR3 DNA is TGTGCCAGCTCACCTAAACTAGCGGGAGGAGGGGAGACG.

For this clone: The read falls 3 residues short of the CDR3 end, and the missing part is taken from the germline J gene. The chain employs TRBV6-4 and TRBJ1-5; 9 positions match TRBD1. This CDR3 has 13 amino acids. The V gene's germline CDR1 is MRHNA and CDR2 SNTAGT. The V segment lost 6 bases and the J segment 7 bases; nucleotides outside the gene matches: 4. Here the CDR3 reads CASSGDRGQPQHF. The sequenced CDR3 bases are TGTGCCAGCAGCGGCGACAGGGGGCAGCCC.

The chain's CDR3 is CASSRTVGVHEQFF. The covered CDR3 bases are TGTGCCAGTAGTAGGACAGTCGGGGTACATGAG. The chain employs TRBV19 and TRBJ2-1, with a tentative D call TRBD1 (6 bases). The read ends 3 residues early relative to the CDR3; the germline J gene fills the gap. The germline V gene has CDR1 LNHDA and CDR2 SQIVND (reference sequence). Trimming left V 4 bases short and J 8 bases short, with 15 bases between. The CDR3 sequence is 14 residues long.

With respect to this clone: The CDR3 end lies 3 residues beyond the end of the read and is filled in from the germline J gene. V usage is TRBV19 and J usage is TRBJ2-7; no clear D. V shed 5 bases and J shed 0 bases, with 11 bases lying between them. The germline CDR1 and CDR2 sequences are LNHDA and SQIVND (reference sequence). The CDR3 loop spans 14 amino acids. Here the CDR3 reads CASSLYIDSYEQYF. The DNA read from the CDR3 is TGTGCCAGTAGTCTTTACATCGACTCCTACGAG.

With respect to this clone: One end of the junction does not line up with germline, which may come from a read error. The missing CDR3 end, 3 residues past where the read stops, is filled in from the germline J gene. The gene calls are TRBV4-2 and TRBJ2-3; 9 bases line up with TRBD1. From germline, CDR1 is LGHNA and CDR2 YNFKEQ. This CDR3 contains 15 residues. Incomplete CDR3 DNA: TGCGCCAGCAGCCAATTACAGGGGGCTGGAGATACG. It is translated as CASSQLQGAGDT. The entire CDR3 protein reads CASSQLQGAGDTQYF.

In the case of this clone: Sequencing ends 3 residues short of the CDR3 end; the germline J gene provides the rest. The chain joins TRBV29-1 to TRBJ1-1, with 10 bases matching TRBD1. This CDR3 region has 14 residues. J gave up 4 bases and V 8 bases, and 10 bases lay outside the gene matches. The V gene's germline CDR1 is SQVTM and CDR2 ANQGSEA. The CDR3 protein is CSIGTGAGSTEAFF. The sequenced CDR3 bases are TGCAGCATCGGGACAGGGGCTGGTAGCACTGAA.

On this clone itself: Read coverage stops 3 residues before the CDR3 terminus; the germline J gene supplies the remainder. This sample includes further DNA sequences coding for the same CDR3. The V gene is TRBV5-1, the J gene TRBJ2-2, with D perhaps matching TRBD2 (5 bases). The germline V gene encodes CDR1 SGHRS and CDR2 YFSETQ. The CDR3 extends over 15 amino acids. This CDR3 reads CASRKTGNTNEKLFF. CDR3 DNA, as far as it was read: TGCGCCAGCAGAAAGACGGGGAATACTAATGAAAAG.

The DNA read from the CDR3 is TGTGCCAGCAGTGAGGGGCGACAGGGGGGCAAGACTACG. Translating it yields CASSEGRQGGKTT. In full, the CDR3 reads CASSEGRQGGKTTQYF. This chain uses TRBV2 with TRBJ2-3, with 9 bases aligning to TRBD1. The sequence runs out 3 residues before the end of the CDR3; the remainder is reconstructed from the germline J gene. The germline V gene has CDR1 SNHLY and CDR2 FYNNEI. The trim removed 3 bases at V and 8 bases at J, leaving 12 bases unmatched. The CDR3 consists of 16 residues.

Regarding this clone: The read ends 3 residues before the CDR3 terminus; that terminus is restored from the germline J gene. The chain employs TRBV2 and TRBJ2-1, with 8 positions matching TRBD2. Germline V gene lookup returns CDR1 SNHLY and CDR2 FYNNEI. The CDR3 runs to 16 residues. V lost 7 bases to trimming and J lost 4 bases; unmatched junction nucleotides: 12. The covered CDR3 bases are TGTGCCAGCAAACCCGGTCCGGGACTAGTTTACAATGAG. It encodes CASKPGPGLVYNE. The entire CDR3 sequence reads CASKPGPGLVYNEQFF.

Of note for this clone: The CDR3 end lies 3 residues beyond the end of the read and is filled in from the germline J gene. The rearrangement uses TRBV20-1 and TRBJ2-7, with D tentatively TRBD1 (5 bases). Trimming pared 0 bases from V and 3 bases from J, leaving 6 bases between. Germline CDR1 and CDR2: DFQATT and SNEGSKA (reference sequence). CDR3 size: 12 residues. Incomplete CDR3 DNA: TGCAGTGCTAGAGACAGGGACTACGAG. Translation gives CSARDRDYE. The whole CDR3 sequence reads CSARDRDYEQYF.